Presented here are 27 T cell receptor beta chains from one specimen sequenced in a study of blood T cells in healthy people across ages. Primers used in a second PCR of about 7 to 12 cycles were a sample-barcoded 5' primer and a J-beta primer mix. Via MiXCR, TCRdb re-called the 5' RACE reads, giving one row per CDR3 protein. The repertoire holds 650,000 to 900,000 distinct CDR3 sequences, with around two thirds as singletons. The sequencing sample was made of blood. These receptors came from a man aged 25-45 years in good health.

This clonotype was detected only once. This rearrangement joins TRBV20-1 to TRBJ2-5, with 8 bases lining up with TRBD1. The germline CDR1 and CDR2 sequences are DFQATT and SNEGSKA (reference sequence). V shed 3 bases and J 5 bases; nucleotides not matched to a gene: 2. The CDR3 has 12 residues. CDR3 region: CSARDRVETQYF. Here the CDR3 DNA reads TGCAGTGCTAGGGACAGGGTGGAGACCCAGTACTTC.

V gene TRBV6-6 combines with J gene TRBJ2-3; 14 bases are shared with TRBD2. Losses at the gene ends were 8 bases for V and 5 bases for J; bases not matched to a gene: 3. Germline-derived CDR1 and CDR2 are MNHNY and SVGAGI (reference sequence). The CDR3 sequence is 14 residues long. CDR3 DNA: TGTGCCAGCGAGGGACTAGCGGGGGAAGATACGCAGTATTTT. The encoded protein is CASEGLAGEDTQYF.

The chain carries TRBV7-6 and TRBJ2-1; 9 bases are shared with TRBD1. The CDR3 runs 18 residues. With 2 bases clipped from V and 3 bases from J, the junction kept 11 bases outside the gene matches. Per the germline V gene, CDR1 is SGHVS and CDR2 is FNYEAQ. DNA for the CDR3: TGTGCCAGCAGCTTACGAGGTGGTGGGACAGGGTACTACAATGAGCAGTTCTTC. Its protein product is CASSLRGGGTGYYNEQFF.

With regard to this clonotype: The junction does not match germline at one end; this may be a read error. The rearrangement links TRBV7-9 to TRBJ2-1; tentative D call: TRBD2 (6 bases). The CDR3 consists of 15 residues. CDR1 and CDR2 from the germline V gene are SEHNR and FQNEAQ (reference sequence). The CDR3 spells CASSFGGGGFLERFF. CDR3 DNA: TGTGCCAGCAGCTTTGGGGGTGGGGGGTTTTTAGAGCGGTTCTTC.

V usage is TRBV28 and J usage is TRBJ1-2, with unresolved D. The CDR3 sequence is 11 residues long. CDR1 and CDR2 from the germline V gene are MDHEN and SYDVKM. V was pared by 6 bases and J by 8 bases, with 10 bases between. The CDR3 DNA sequence: TGTGCCAGCAGCTCCCATACCGGCTACACCTTC. Amino acid sequence: CASSSHTGYTF.

The chain couples TRBV10-3 to TRBJ1-2, with 9 bases aligning to TRBD1. Germline V lookup: CDR1 ENHRY, CDR2 SYGVKD. J was trimmed by 7 bases and V by 2 bases; bases with no gene match: 5. The CDR3 extends over 14 amino acids. The CDR3 DNA sequence: TGTGCCATCAGTGAGGGGACAGGGATATCTGGCTACACCTTC. Translating gives CAISEGTGISGYTF.

Concerning this clonotype: One junction end does not reproduce the germline sequence, and a read error may be involved. J is TRBJ2-1 and V is TRBV5-5; possibly TRBD1 for D (6 bases). CDR1 and CDR2 (germline): SGHKS, YYEKEE (reference sequence). This CDR3 contains 15 residues. As DNA, the CDR3 is TGTGTCAGCAGCCCCGGACAGAATCCCTACAATGAGCAGTTCTTC. It specifies CVSSPGQNPYNEQFF.

Here the CDR3 DNA reads TGTGCCAGCAGTTTAACGGCCGGGAGCAATCAGCCCCAGCATTTT. Protein product: CASSLTAGSNQPQHF. J is TRBJ1-5 and V is TRBV27; D not resolved. V lost 2 bases to trimming and J lost 1 base, with 9 bases between them. The CDR3 spans 15 residues. The V gene's germline CDR1 is MNHEY and CDR2 SMNVEV (reference sequence).

The chain joins TRBV12-3 or TRBV12-4 to TRBJ1-5; D uncertain. The CDR3 totals 14 residues. Deletions cut 2 bases from V and 7 bases from J, with 12 bases between. CDR3 protein: CASSLMVSQQPQHF. CDR3 sequence (DNA): TGTGCCAGCAGTTTAATGGTCTCCCAACAGCCCCAGCATTTT.

V usage is TRBV5-5 and J usage is TRBJ2-3, with D tentatively TRBD2 (5 bases). The germline gives CDR1 SGHKS, CDR2 YYEKEE (reference sequence). Trimming removed 7 bases at V and 7 bases at J, with 16 bases between. There are 13 residues in the CDR3. The CDR3 DNA reads TGTGCCAGCGTCCTCGGCGTCGGGAATACGCAGTATTTT. It translates to CASVLGVGNTQYF.

This clonotype has more than one count but fewer than ten. The rearrangement uses TRBV29-1 and TRBJ1-4; no definite D call. The germline gives CDR1 SQVTM, CDR2 ANQGSEA. The CDR3 covers 13 residues. V shed 5 bases and J shed 7 bases, with 14 bases lying between them. CDR3 loop: CSVYPTWGEKLFF. The CDR3 nucleotides read TGCAGCGTTTATCCGACTTGGGGTGAAAAACTGTTTTTT.

The chain links TRBV27 to TRBJ2-7; possibly TRBD2 for D (6 bases). The V end lost 3 bases, the J end lost 2 bases, and 17 bases lay between the germline ends. Germline lookup yields CDR1 MNHEY and CDR2 SMNVEV (reference sequence). The CDR3 loop spans 16 amino acids. CDR3 coding DNA: TGTGCCAGCAGTTTTGCCCCTCGGGGGAATGCCTACGAGCAGTACTTC. Residues: CASSFAPRGNAYEQYF.

At least ten counts were recorded for this clonotype. The CDR3 loop is CATEAQGGHGYTF. For the CDR3, the DNA is TGTGCCACCGAAGCCCAGGGAGGGCACGGCTACACCTTC. This sequence joins TRBV24-1 and TRBJ1-2; D may be TRBD1 (5 bases). Germline V gene lookup returns CDR1 KGHDR and CDR2 SFDVKD. The CDR3 runs to 13 residues. Trimming left V 9 bases short and J 8 bases short, with 18 bases between.

This clonotype was seen just once. CDR3 loop: CASSVVQGDPGELFF. CDR3 bases: TGTGCCAGCAGCGTAGTTCAGGGGGATCCCGGGGAGCTGTTTTTT. V usage is TRBV9 and J usage is TRBJ2-2; 7 bases line up with TRBD1. Trimming cost V 0 bases and J 6 bases; bases outside gene matches: 5. The CDR3 has 15 amino acids. CDR1 SGDLS and CDR2 YYNGEE come from the germline V gene.

This rearrangement joins TRBV7-9 to TRBJ2-2; D call uncertain. Trimming cost V 0 bases and J 7 bases, with 6 bases left between them. The V gene's germline CDR1 is SEHNR and CDR2 FQNEAQ (reference sequence). There are 13 residues in the CDR3. Here the CDR3 DNA reads TGTGCCAGCAGCTTAGCGCTTGTCGGGGAGCTGTTTTTT. Amino acids: CASSLALVGELFF.

V and J are TRBV29-1 and TRBJ2-3, with D possibly being TRBD1 (6 bases). Germline assignment: CDR1 SQVTM and CDR2 ANQGSEA. The CDR3 totals 14 residues. V lost 4 bases, J lost 0 bases, and 11 bases lay in between. CDR3: CSVVITGSTDTQYF. CDR3 coding DNA: TGCAGCGTTGTAATAACAGGGAGCACAGATACGCAGTATTTT.

This chain joins TRBV9 and TRBJ2-2; TRBD1 might be the D (5 bases). Trimming cost V 0 bases and J 3 bases, with 12 bases left between them. This CDR3 is 16 amino acids long. The germline CDR1 and CDR2 sequences are SGDLS and YYNGEE. This CDR3 is CASSVGGRVDTGELFF. The CDR3 DNA sequence: TGTGCCAGCAGCGTAGGGGGCAGGGTTGACACCGGGGAGCTGTTTTTT.

Here the CDR3 DNA reads TGTGCCAGCAGCTGGAGGGGGAGCGGACAGTCAGGGGCAGATACGCAGTATTTT. Amino acid sequence: CASSWRGSGQSGADTQYF. The rearrangement joins TRBV11-2 to TRBJ2-3, with D possibly called TRBD1 or TRBD2 (6 bases each). Germline lookup yields CDR1 SGHAT and CDR2 FQNNGV. CDR3 length: 18 residues. V lost 4 bases to trimming and J lost 4 bases, with 24 bases between them.

The chain employs TRBV5-1 and TRBJ2-1; 10 nucleotides agree with TRBD2. Germline assignment: CDR1 SGHRS and CDR2 YFSETQ. Trimming at V came to 9 bases and at J to 7 bases, leaving 13 bases not matched to a gene. The CDR3 length is 15 residues. CDR3 region: CATGKSGGAGNEQFF. The CDR3 DNA reads TGCGCCACCGGAAAGAGCGGGGGGGCCGGGAATGAGCAGTTCTTC.

The rearrangement uses TRBV15 and TRBJ2-1, with TRBD2 identical over 10 bases. This CDR3 spans 18 amino acids. Germline V gene data show CDR1 as LNHNV and CDR2 as YYDKDF (reference sequence). Unmatched junction bases numbered 10, after V lost 5 bases and J lost 0 bases. CDR3 sequence: CATSLSGGAVSSYNEQFF. CDR3 in DNA: TGTGCCACCAGCCTCAGCGGGGGGGCGGTTAGCTCCTACAATGAGCAGTTCTTC.

The chain couples TRBV4-3 to TRBJ2-1, with D tentatively TRBD2 (5 bases). V was clipped by 5 bases and J by 4 bases, with 9 bases between them. The CDR3 has 13 amino acids. Germline V gene data show CDR1 as LGHNA and CDR2 as YSLEER. CDR3 protein: CASSDSGYNEQFF. In nucleotides, the CDR3 is TGCGCCAGCAGCGATTCGGGGTACAATGAGCAGTTCTTC.

The table lists this clonotype with a few counts. V usage is TRBV12-3 or TRBV12-4 and J usage is TRBJ2-5; 10 nucleotides agree with TRBD1. The CDR3 contains 15 residues. Losses at the gene ends were 2 bases for V and 4 bases for J; bases not matched to a gene: 4. The CDR3 DNA is TGTGCCAGCAGTTTATGGGACAGGGGAGGAGAGACCCAGTACTTC. Its translation: CASSLWDRGGETQYF.

This chain uses TRBV4-2 with TRBJ1-2; unclear D gene. CDR1 is LGHNA and CDR2 is YNFKEQ in the germline V gene. The CDR3 consists of 15 residues. V dropped 0 bases and J dropped 2 bases, with 10 bases sitting between them. The CDR3 sequence is CASSQEGGGNYGYTF. The CDR3 DNA reads as TGTGCCAGCAGCCAAGAAGGAGGCGGCAACTATGGCTACACCTTC.

The J gene is TRBJ2-7, the V gene TRBV11-2; maybe TRBD1 (6 bases). Trimming took off 6 bases at V and 5 bases at J, with 11 bases between the two ends. Germline V lookup: CDR1 SGHAT, CDR2 FQNNGV. The CDR3 length is 12 residues. CDR3 nucleotide sequence: TGTGCCAGCAGACAACCAGGGGACGAGCAGTACTTC. Residues: CASRQPGDEQYF.

This clonotype turned up a few times. The rearrangement links TRBV7-2 to TRBJ2-7; no reliable D call. The CDR3 spans 13 residues. V was cut by 5 bases and J by 0 bases, with 8 bases left in between. Germline V gene lookup returns CDR1 SGHTA and CDR2 FQGNSA. CDR3 bases: TGTGCCAGCAGCCGAACCCTCTCCTACGAGCAGTACTTC. It codes for CASSRTLSYEQYF. The variable domain in full, completed from reference TRBV7-2 and TRBJ2-7, reads GAGVSQSPSNKVTEKGKDVELRCDPISGHTALYWYRQSLGQGLEFLIYFQGNSAPDKSGLPSDRFSAERTGGSVSTLTIQRTQQEDSAVYLCASSRTLSYEQYFGPGTRLTVT.

This clonotype has a handful of counts. The rearrangement links TRBV20-1 to TRBJ2-7; 11 bases match TRBD2. The V and J ends lost 1 base and 6 bases, in that order; junction bases with no gene match: 5. The CDR3 is 14 residues long. The germline V gene encodes CDR1 DFQATT and CDR2 SNEGSKA (reference sequence). CDR3 sequence (DNA): TGCAGTGCTAGAGGTCTAGCGGGGGGAACCGAGCAGTACTTC. It codes for CSARGLAGGTEQYF.

The chain carries TRBV7-9 and TRBJ1-2; weak D call: TRBD1 (5 bases). The CDR3 has 11 residues. Germline assignment: CDR1 SEHNR and CDR2 FQNEAQ (reference sequence). Trimming took 4 bases from V and 10 from J, leaving 10 bases between them. The CDR3 nucleotides are TGTGCCAGCAGCTCCAGGGTGAACTACACCTTC. Residues: CASSSRVNYTF.